This TCR beta chain is drawn from a study of long-term antiretroviral therapy in people with HIV. Notes on the study in general: When set beside controls, HIV repertoires had CDR3 length ranges that were narrower. Relative to transplant donor controls, diversity remained lower despite increasing after ART. Clones showing expansion before ART dominated the repertoire at all time points.

Concerning this clone: The target antigen is unknown.

Sequencing used immunoSEQ v3.0 at survey level. Sequencing aimed to cover about 35,000-50,000 T-cell genomes per sample. Method: immunoSEQ multiplex PCR; TCRdb's copy keeps in-frame clones and lacks some. The table has roughly 18,000 clones, 75% to 95% seen once. This CDR3 is 12 amino acids long. Germline loops: CDR1 SNHLY, CDR2 FYNNEI. V was shortened by 7 bases and J by 4 bases, with 11 bases between the two germline ends. This chain uses TRBV2 with TRBJ2-7, with D possibly matching TRBD1 (5 bases). The material was unsorted PBMCs, obtained 3 years after starting antiretroviral therapy. This sequence originates from a man aged 50 to 59 with HIV. CDR3 bases: TGTGCCAGCACCAGGGTTGGGTACGAGCAGTACTTC. Protein: CASTRVGYEQYF.